This TCR beta chain was observed in a study of blood T cell repertoires in COVID-19. V lost 5 bases and J 11 bases, leaving 12 bases between the germline ends. This CDR3 is 10 amino acids long. Germline CDR1 is DFQATT and CDR2 is SNEGSKA (reference sequence). Some clones are missing from TCRdb's copy, which holds only in-frame ones; the method was immunoSEQ multiplex PCR. The repertoire has around 260,000 clones, 86% of them found once; the top ten carry over 7.5%. This clone was seen a single time. The sequenced sample consisted of peripheral blood. The receptor comes from a man aged 40-55 years who had recovered from COVID-19. The chain couples TRBV20-1 to TRBJ1-2; no reliable D call. The CDR3 is CSAYDGVYTF. CDR3 bases: TGCAGTGCTTACGACGGAGTTTACACCTTC.